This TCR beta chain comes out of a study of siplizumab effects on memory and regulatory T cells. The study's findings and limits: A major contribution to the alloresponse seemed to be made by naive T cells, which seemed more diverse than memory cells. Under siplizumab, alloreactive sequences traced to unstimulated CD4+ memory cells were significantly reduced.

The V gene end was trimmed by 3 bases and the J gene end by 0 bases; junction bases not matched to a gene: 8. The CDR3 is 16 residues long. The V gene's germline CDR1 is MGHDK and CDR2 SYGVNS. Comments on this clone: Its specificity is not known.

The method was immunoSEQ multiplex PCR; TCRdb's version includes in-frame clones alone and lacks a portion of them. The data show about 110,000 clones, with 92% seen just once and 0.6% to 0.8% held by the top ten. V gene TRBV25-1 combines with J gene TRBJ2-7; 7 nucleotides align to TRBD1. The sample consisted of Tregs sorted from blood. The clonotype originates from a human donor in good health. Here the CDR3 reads CASSESTGTASYEQYF. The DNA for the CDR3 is TGTGCCAGCAGTGAGTCGACCGGGACAGCCTCCTACGAGCAGTACTTC.